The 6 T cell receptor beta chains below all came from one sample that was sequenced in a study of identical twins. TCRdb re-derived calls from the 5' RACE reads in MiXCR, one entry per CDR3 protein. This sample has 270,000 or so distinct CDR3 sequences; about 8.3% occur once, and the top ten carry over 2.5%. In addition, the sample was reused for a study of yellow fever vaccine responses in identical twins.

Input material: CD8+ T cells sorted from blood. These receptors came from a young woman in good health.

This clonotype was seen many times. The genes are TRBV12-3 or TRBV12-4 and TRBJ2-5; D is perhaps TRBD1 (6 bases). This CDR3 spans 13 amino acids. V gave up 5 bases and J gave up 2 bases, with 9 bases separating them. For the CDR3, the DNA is TGTGCCAGCAGTCCTCAGGGGCAAGAGACCCAGTACTTC. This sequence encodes CASSPQGQETQYF.

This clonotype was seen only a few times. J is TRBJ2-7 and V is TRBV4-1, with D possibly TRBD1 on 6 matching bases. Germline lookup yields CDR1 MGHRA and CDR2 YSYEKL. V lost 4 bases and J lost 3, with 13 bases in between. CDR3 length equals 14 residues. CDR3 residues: CASSLTRDNYEQYF. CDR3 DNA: TGCGCCAGCAGCCTCACCCGGGACAACTACGAGCAGTACTTC.

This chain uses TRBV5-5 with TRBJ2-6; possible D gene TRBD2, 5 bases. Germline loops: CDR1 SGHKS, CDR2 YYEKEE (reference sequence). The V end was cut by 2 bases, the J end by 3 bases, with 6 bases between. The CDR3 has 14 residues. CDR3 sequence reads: CASSLAVGANVLTF. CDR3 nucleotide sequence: TGTGCCAGCAGCTTAGCGGTTGGGGCCAACGTCCTGACTTTC.

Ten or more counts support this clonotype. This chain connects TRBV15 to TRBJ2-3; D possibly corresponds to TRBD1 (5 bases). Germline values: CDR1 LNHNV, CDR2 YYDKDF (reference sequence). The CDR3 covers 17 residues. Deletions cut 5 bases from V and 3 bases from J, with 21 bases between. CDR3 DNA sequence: TGTGCCACCAGCTCCCAGGACATACTCCCTGGGACAGATACGCAGTATTTT. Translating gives CATSSQDILPGTDTQYF. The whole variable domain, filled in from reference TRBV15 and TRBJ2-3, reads DAMVIQNPRYQVTQFGKPVTLSCSQTLNHNVMYWYQQKSSQAPKLLFHYYDKDFNNEADTPDNFQSRRPNTSFCFLDIRSPGLGDTAMYLCATSSQDILPGTDTQYFGPGTRLTVL.

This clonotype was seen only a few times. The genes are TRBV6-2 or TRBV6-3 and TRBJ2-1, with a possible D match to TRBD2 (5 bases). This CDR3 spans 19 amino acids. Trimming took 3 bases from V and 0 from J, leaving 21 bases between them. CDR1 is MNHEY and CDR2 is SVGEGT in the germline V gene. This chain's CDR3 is CASSYGPNSSTSSYNEQFF. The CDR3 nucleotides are TGTGCCAGCAGTTATGGGCCCAATTCTAGCACGAGCTCCTACAATGAGCAGTTCTTC.

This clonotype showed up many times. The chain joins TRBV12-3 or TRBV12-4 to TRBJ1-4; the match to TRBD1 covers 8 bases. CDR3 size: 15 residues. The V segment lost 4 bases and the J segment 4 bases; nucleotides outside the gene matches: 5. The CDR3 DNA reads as TGTGCCAGCAGTTCCTTGGGACAGGATAATGAAAAACTGTTTTTT. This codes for CASSSLGQDNEKLFF.